These 5 T cell receptor beta chains were sequenced from one sample in a study of blood T cell repertoires in COVID-19. Repertoires were generated with immunoSEQ multiplex PCR, while TCRdb's copy carries only in-frame clones and drops some. The sample records 230,000 or so clones, 80% to 90% being singletons. The sequenced sample was peripheral blood. These receptors came from a woman aged 40 to 50 who had recovered from COVID-19.

The chain combines TRBV4-1 with TRBJ2-1; D call uncertain. Germline V gene lookup returns CDR1 MGHRA and CDR2 YSYEKL. The CDR3 has 15 amino acids. V was cut by 2 bases and J by 9 bases, with 17 bases left in between. The CDR3 nucleotides read TGCGCCAGCAGCCAACCGATGTCTTACGGCGGTGAGCAGTTCTTC. Its protein is CASSQPMSYGGEQFF.

The chain joins TRBV5-6 to TRBJ1-4, with D unresolved. CDR3 length equals 14 residues. Germline assignment: CDR1 SGHDT and CDR2 YYEEEE. Trimming pared 0 bases from V and 6 bases from J, leaving 9 bases between. CDR3 bases: TGTGCCAGCAGCTTGGCGCCGAGGGATGAAAAACTGTTTTTT. Encoded protein: CASSLAPRDEKLFF.

The chain links TRBV7-2 to TRBJ1-5; the match to TRBD1 covers 8 bases. Per the germline V gene, CDR1 is SGHTA and CDR2 is FQGNSA. The V and J ends lost 4 bases and 7 bases, in that order; junction bases with no gene match: 9. The CDR3 runs 15 residues. The DNA of the CDR3 is TGTGCCAGCAGCTACCGACAGGGGATTGACCAGCCCCAGCATTTT. Translation: CASSYRQGIDQPQHF.

V is TRBV29-1 and J is TRBJ2-1; 8 nucleotides line up with TRBD2. With 6 bases clipped from V and 2 bases from J, the junction kept 15 bases outside the gene matches. Germline loops: CDR1 SQVTM, CDR2 ANQGSEA. The CDR3 runs to 17 residues. CDR3: CSVLIITSGPTYNEQFF. CDR3 coding DNA: TGCAGCGTCCTCATTATTACTAGCGGTCCCACCTACAATGAGCAGTTCTTC.

The CDR3 sequence: CASSLAREGLAELYNEQFF. CDR3 sequence (DNA): TGTGCCAGCAGCTTAGCAAGGGAGGGACTAGCGGAACTCTACAATGAGCAGTTCTTC. The chain couples TRBV7-9 to TRBJ2-1, with 11 bases lining up with TRBD2. This CDR3 is built from 19 residues. Germline V gene sequence: CDR1 SEHNR, CDR2 FQNEAQ (reference sequence). The V gene end was trimmed by 0 bases and the J gene end by 3 bases; junction bases not matched to a gene: 10.